One T cell receptor beta chain is described in this entry. What it binds is not known. Profiled with immunoSEQ multiplex PCR; TCRdb holds only in-frame clones, not every one. The sample gives fewer than 200,000 clones, around 88% of which show up once; approximately 10% is in the top ten. The sample comes from a study of T cell responses to AZD1222 COVID-19 vaccine. Whole-study results and caveats: In a largely white British group with more females than males, clonal diversity was possibly underestimated. Vaccine-related CD4 TCRs covered spike, predominating at 160-218 and 743-854. After the peak T cell response, and only then, were repertoires sampled. Reportedly, close to half of spike-specific TCRs are directed against unmutated variant regions.

Germline V gives CDR1 LNHDA, CDR2 SQIVND (reference sequence). V lost 4 bases and J lost 2, with 8 bases in between. The CDR3 is made up of 13 amino acids. The clonotype comes from an adult who received the AZD1222 COVID-19 vaccine. The specimen was peripheral blood, collected 28 days after the second AZD1222 dose. The gene calls are TRBV19 and TRBJ2-5, with D possibly matching TRBD1 (5 bases). The CDR3 loop reads CASSRTLQETQYF. CDR3 nucleotide sequence: TGTGCCAGTAGTAGGACATTACAAGAGACCCAGTACTTC.